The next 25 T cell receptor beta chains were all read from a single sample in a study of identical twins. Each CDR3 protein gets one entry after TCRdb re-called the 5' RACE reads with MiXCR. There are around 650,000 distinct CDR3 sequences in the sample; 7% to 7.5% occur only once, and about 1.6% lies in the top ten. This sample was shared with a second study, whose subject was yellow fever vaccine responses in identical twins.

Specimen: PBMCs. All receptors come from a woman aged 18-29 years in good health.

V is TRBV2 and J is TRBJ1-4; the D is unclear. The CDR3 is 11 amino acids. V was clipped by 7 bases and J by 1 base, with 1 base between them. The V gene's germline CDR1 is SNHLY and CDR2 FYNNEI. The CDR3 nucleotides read TGTGCCAGCAAAACTAATGAAAAACTGTTTTTT. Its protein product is CASKTNEKLFF.

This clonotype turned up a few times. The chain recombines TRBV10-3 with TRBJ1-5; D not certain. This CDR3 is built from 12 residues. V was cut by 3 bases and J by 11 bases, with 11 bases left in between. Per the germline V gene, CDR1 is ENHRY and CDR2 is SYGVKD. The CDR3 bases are TGTGCCATCAGTGAAGGACTTTCAGCCCAGCATTTT. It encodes CAISEGLSAQHF.

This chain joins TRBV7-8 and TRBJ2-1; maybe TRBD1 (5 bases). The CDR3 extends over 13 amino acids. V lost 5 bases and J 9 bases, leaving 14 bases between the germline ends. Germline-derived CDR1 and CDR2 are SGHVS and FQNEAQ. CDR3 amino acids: CASSQARDTEQFF. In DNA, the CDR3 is TGTGCCAGCAGCCAGGCCAGGGATACTGAGCAGTTCTTC.

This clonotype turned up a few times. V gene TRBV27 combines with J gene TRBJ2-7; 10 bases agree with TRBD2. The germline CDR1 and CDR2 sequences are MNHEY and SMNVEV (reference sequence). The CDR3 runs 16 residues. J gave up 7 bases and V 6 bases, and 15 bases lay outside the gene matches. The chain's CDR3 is CASSEGVSGTSVEQYF. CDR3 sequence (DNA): TGTGCCAGCAGCGAAGGGGTTTCCGGGACTAGCGTGGAGCAGTACTTC.

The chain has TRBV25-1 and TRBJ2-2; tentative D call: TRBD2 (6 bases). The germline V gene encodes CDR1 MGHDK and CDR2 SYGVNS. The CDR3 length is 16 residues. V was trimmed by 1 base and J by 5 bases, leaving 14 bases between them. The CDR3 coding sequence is TGTGCCAGCAGTGAATTGTCGGCGGGACGGACCGGGGAGCTGTTTTTT. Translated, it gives CASSELSAGRTGELFF.

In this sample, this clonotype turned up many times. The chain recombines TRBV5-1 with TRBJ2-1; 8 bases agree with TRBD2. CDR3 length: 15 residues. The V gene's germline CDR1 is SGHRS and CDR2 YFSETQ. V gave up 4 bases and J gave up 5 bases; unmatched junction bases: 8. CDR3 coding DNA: TGCGCCAGCAGCGGGACTAGGGTCGCAAACAATGAGCAGTTCTTC. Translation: CASSGTRVANNEQFF. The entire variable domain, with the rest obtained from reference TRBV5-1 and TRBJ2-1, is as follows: KAGVTQTPRYLIKTRGQQVTLSCSPISGHRSVSWYQQTPGQGLQFLFEYFSETQRNKGNFPGRFSGRQFSNSRSEMNVSTLELGDSALYLCASSGTRVANNEQFFGPGTRLTVL.

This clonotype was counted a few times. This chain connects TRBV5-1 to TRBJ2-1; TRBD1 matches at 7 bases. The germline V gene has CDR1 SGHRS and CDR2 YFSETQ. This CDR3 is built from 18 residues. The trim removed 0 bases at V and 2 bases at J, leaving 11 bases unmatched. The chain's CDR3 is CASSLEPGTALTYNEQFF. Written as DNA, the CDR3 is TGCGCCAGCAGCTTGGAGCCCGGGACAGCCTTGACCTACAATGAGCAGTTCTTC.

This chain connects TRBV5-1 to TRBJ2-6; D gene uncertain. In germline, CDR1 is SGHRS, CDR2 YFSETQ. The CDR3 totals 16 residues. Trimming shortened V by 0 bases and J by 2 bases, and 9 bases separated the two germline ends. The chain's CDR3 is CASSLDVGTGANVLTF. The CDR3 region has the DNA TGCGCCAGCAGCTTGGACGTGGGGACTGGGGCCAACGTCCTGACTTTC.

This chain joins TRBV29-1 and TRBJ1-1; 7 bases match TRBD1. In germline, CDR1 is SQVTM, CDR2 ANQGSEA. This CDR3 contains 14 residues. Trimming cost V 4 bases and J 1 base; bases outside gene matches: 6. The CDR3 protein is CSVVVKGANTEAFF. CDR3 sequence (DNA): TGCAGCGTTGTAGTTAAGGGGGCGAACACTGAAGCTTTCTTT.

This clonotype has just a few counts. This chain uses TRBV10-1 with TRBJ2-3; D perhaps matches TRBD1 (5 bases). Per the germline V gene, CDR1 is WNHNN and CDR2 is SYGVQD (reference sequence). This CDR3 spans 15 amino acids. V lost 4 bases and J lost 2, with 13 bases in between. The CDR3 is CASSAGLLDTDTQYF. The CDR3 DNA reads TGCGCCAGCAGTGCAGGGTTGTTGGACACAGATACGCAGTATTTT.

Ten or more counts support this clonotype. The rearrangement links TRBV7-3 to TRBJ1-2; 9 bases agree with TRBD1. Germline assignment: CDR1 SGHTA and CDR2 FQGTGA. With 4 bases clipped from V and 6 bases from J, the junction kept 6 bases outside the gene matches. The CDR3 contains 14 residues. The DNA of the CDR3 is TGTGCCAGCAGCTCCGGGACAGGGACCCATGGCTACACCTTC. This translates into CASSSGTGTHGYTF.

The CDR3 spells CASSESSGPSARYEQYF. CDR3 coding DNA: TGTGCCAGCAGCGAAAGTAGTGGGCCATCAGCCAGATACGAGCAGTACTTC. This chain uses TRBV21-1 with TRBJ2-7; TRBD2 is taken as the D call from the table, unchecked against the DNA. TRBV21-1 is flagged as a pseudogene. The CDR3 runs 17 residues.

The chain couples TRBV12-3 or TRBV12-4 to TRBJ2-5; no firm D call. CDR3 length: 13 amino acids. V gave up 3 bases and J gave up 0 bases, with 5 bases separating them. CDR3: CASSFKNQETQYF. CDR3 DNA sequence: TGTGCCAGCAGTTTCAAAAACCAAGAGACCCAGTACTTC.

The CDR3: CASSHGSSYGYTF. The CDR3 nucleotides are TGCGCCAGCAGCCACGGCAGCAGCTATGGCTACACCTTC. V usage is TRBV4-1 and J usage is TRBJ1-2; D is unclear. In germline, CDR1 is MGHRA, CDR2 YSYEKL. This CDR3 is built from 13 residues. V was clipped by 3 bases and J by 4 bases, with 9 bases between them.

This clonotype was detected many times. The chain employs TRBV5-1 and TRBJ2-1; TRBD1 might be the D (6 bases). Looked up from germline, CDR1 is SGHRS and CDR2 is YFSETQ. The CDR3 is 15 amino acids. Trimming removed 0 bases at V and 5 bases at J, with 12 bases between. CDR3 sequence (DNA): TGCGCCAGCAGCTTGGCACAGGGTGGGGACAATGAGCAGTTCTTC. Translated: CASSLAQGGDNEQFF.

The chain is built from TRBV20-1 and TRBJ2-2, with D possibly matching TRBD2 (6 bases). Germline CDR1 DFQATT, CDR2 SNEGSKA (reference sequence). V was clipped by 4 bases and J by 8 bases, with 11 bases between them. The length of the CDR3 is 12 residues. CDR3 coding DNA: TGCAGTGCTACCGGGACTCCGGGGGAGCTGTTTTTT. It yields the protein CSATGTPGELFF.

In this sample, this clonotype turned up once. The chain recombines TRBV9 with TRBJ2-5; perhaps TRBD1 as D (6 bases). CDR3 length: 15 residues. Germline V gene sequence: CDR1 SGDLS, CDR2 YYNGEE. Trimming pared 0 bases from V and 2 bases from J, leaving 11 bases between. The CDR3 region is CASSVADRTQETQYF. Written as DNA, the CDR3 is TGTGCCAGCAGCGTAGCGGACAGAACACAAGAGACCCAGTACTTC.

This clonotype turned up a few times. As DNA, the CDR3 is TGTGCCAGCGCCCGGGGGCTGGGGGGGGGCTCCTACAATGAGCAGTTCTTC. It codes for CASARGLGGGSYNEQFF. This chain links TRBV11-2 with TRBJ2-1; the D gene is possibly TRBD2 (7 bases). The CDR3 spans 17 residues. Germline values: CDR1 SGHAT, CDR2 FQNNGV. Trimming removed 8 bases at V and 0 bases at J, with 20 bases between.

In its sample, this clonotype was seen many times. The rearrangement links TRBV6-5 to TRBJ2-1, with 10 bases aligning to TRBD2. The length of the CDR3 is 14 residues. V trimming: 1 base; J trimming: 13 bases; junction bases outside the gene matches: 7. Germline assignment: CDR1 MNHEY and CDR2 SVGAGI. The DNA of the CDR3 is TGTGCCAGCAGTTACTTAGCGGGGGGCCACCCACAGTTCTTC. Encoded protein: CASSYLAGGHPQFF.

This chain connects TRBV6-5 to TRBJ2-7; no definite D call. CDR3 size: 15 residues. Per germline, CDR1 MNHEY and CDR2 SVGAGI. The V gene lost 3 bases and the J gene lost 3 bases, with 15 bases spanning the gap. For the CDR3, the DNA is TGTGCCAGCAGTTATCGAGGAGTCGGAATCTACGAGCAGTACTTC. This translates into CASSYRGVGIYEQYF.

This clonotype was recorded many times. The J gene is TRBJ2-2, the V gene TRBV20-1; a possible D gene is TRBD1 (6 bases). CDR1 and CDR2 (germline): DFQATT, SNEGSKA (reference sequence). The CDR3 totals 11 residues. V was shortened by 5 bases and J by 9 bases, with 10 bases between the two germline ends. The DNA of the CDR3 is TGCAGTGCTCTACAGGGCCGGGAGCTGTTTTTT. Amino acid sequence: CSALQGRELFF.

CDR3 DNA: TGCGCCAGCAGCTTTAACCTAGGACAGGTCACTGGCTACACCTTC. Its translation: CASSFNLGQVTGYTF. The chain has TRBV5-1 and TRBJ1-2, with 7 bases lining up with TRBD1. This CDR3 has 15 residues. CDR1 and CDR2 (germline): SGHRS, YFSETQ. After removal of 2 bases from V and 7 bases from J, the junction contained 11 bases not matched to a gene.

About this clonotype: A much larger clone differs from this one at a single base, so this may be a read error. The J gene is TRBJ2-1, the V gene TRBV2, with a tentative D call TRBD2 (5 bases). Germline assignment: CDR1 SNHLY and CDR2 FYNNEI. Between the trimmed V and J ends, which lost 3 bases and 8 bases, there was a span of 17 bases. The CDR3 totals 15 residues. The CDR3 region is CASSDRLVEAHEQFF. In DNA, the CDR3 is TGTGCCAGCAGTGACAGGCTAGTGGAGGCCCATGAGCAGTTCTTC.

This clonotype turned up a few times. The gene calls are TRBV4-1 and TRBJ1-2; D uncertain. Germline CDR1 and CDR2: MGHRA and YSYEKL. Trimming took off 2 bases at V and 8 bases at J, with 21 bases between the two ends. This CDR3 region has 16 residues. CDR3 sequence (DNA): TGCGCCAGCAGCCAAAATTCTGGGGAGGGAATGAGGGGCTACACCTTC. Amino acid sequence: CASSQNSGEGMRGYTF.

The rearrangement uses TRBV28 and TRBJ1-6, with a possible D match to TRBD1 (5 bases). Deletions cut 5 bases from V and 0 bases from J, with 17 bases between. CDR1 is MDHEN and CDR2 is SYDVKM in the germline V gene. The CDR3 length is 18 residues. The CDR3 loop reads CASSRGKGLSSYNSPLHF. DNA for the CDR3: TGTGCCAGCAGTCGGGGGAAGGGGCTTAGCTCCTATAATTCACCCCTCCACTTT.